This TCR beta chain was retrieved from a study of blood T cell repertoires in COVID-19. The wider study: Researchers got acute and convalescent COVID-19 samples from the United States, Italy and Spain. Sources were T cells, B-cell-depleted T cells, or PBMCs; the material itself was cDNA or gDNA.

Study processing details: How many nucleated cells were present was estimated from reference gene primer amplification. Only in-frame clones appear in the TCRdb table, and some are missing; sequencing was by immunoSEQ multiplex PCR. V and J calls and clone size follow that table, whereas D and trimming were derived from the DNA. The table records about 75,000 clones, 79% of them present only once. There are 13 residues in the CDR3. The V gene's germline CDR1 is SGHVS and CDR2 FQNEAQ. Trimming shortened V by 3 bases and J by 7 bases, and 11 bases separated the two germline ends. V and J are TRBV7-8 and TRBJ2-3; D might be TRBD2 (6 bases). The clonotype originates from a woman aged 80 or over with active or convalescent COVID-19. Source material: peripheral blood. Here the CDR3 DNA reads TGTGCCAGCAGCTTCCCGGGGGTGTATACGCAGTATTTT. This encodes CASSFPGVYTQYF.